This TCR beta chain was found in a study of blood T cell repertoires in COVID-19. The V gene end was trimmed by 5 bases and the J gene end by 4 bases; junction bases not matched to a gene: 6. CDR1 and CDR2 (germline): SEHNR, FQNEAQ (reference sequence). The CDR3 totals 15 residues. Authors' methods: Counts of nucleated cells, estimated from reference gene primer amplification, were obtained. Profiling relied on immunoSEQ multiplex PCR, and the TCRdb table lists in-frame clones only, not all of them. From that table come the V and J calls and clone size; the DNA was used to work out D and trimming. In the table there are fewer than 250,000 clones, about 85% of which are singletons.

Sequences were obtained from peripheral blood. The TCR comes from a man aged 35 to 55 with acute or convalescent COVID-19. The J gene is TRBJ1-1, the V gene TRBV7-9; TRBD1 matches 11 bases. The CDR3, as DNA: TGTGCCAGCAGCCTCGGGACAGGGGGTCTCACTGAAGCTTTCTTT. The encoded protein is CASSLGTGGLTEAFF.